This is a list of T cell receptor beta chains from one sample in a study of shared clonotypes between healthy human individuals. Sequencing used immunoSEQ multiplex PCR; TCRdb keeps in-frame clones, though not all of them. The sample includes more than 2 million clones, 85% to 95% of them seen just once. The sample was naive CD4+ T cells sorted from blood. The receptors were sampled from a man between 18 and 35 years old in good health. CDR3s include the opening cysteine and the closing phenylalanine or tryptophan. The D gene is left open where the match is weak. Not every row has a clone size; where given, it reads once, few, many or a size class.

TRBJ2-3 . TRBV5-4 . CASSRTEGTDTQYF TGTGCCAGCAGCCGGACGGAAGGCACAGATACGCAGTATTTT
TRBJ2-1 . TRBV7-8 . CASSLISNEQFF TGTGCCAGCAGCTTAATCAGTAATGAGCAGTTCTTC
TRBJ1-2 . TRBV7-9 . CASSLNEANYGYTF TGTGCCAGCAGCTTGAACGAAGCTAACTATGGCTACACCTTC
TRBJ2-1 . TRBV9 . CASSVRNNEQFF TGTGCCAGCAGCGTTCGAAACAATGAGCAGTTCTTC
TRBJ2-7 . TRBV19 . CASSSSMRGPYEQYF TGTGCCAGTAGTTCCTCCATGAGGGGCCCCTACGAGCAGTACTTC
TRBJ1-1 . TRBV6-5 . CASSIEGGMNTEAFF TGTGCCAGCAGCATCGAAGGGGGGATGAACACTGAAGCTTTCTTT
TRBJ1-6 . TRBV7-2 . CASSSQVSYNSPLHF TGTGCCAGCAGCTCACAGGTCTCCTATAATTCACCCCTCCACTTT
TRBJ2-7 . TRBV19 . CASRRGQAPGGLPYEQYF TGTGCCAGCCGACGAGGACAGGCTCCGGGGGGACTTCCCTACGAGCAGTACTTC
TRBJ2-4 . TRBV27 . CASSQTSLAKNIQYF TGTGCCAGCAGTCAGACTAGTCTCGCCAAAAACATTCAGTACTTC
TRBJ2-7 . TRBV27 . CASSLSGGPYEQYF TGTGCCAGCAGTCTCTCCGGGGGGCCCTACGAGCAGTACTTC
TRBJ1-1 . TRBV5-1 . CASSSTNTEAFF TGCGCCAGCAGCTCAACGAACACTGAAGCTTTCTTT
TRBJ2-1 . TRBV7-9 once CASSSVRLTINEQFF TGTGCCAGCAGCTCCGTACGACTCACGATCAATGAGCAGTTCTTC
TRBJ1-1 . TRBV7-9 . CASSTGTVNTEAFF TGTGCCAGCAGCACCGGGACGGTGAACACTGAAGCTTTCTTT
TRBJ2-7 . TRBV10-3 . CAISEYSGLYEQYF TGTGCCATCAGTGAGTATAGTGGGCTCTACGAGCAGTACTTC
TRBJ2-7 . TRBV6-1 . CASSESARYEQYF TGTGCCAGCAGTGAATCGGCTCGCTACGAGCAGTACTTC
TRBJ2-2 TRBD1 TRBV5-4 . CASSKGGFDRGTGELFF TGTGCCAGCAGCAAGGGAGGGTTTGACAGGGGGACCGGGGAGCTGTTTTTT
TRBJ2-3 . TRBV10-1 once CASSRGNSDTQYF TGCGCCAGCAGTAGGGGAAATTCAGATACGCAGTATTTT
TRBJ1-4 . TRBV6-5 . CASRWGRGEKLFF TGTGCCAGTAGATGGGGGCGCGGTGAAAAACTGTTTTTT
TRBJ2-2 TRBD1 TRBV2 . CASKGQTTGELFF TGTGCCAGCAAGGGACAGACCACCGGGGAGCTGTTTTTT
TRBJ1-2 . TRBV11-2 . CASSSYRAGYGYTF TGTGCCAGCAGCAGCTACAGGGCGGGCTATGGCTACACCTTC
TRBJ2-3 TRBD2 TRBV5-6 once CASSLAVAGEDTQYF TGTGCCAGCAGCTTGGCGGTAGCGGGGGAAGATACGCAGTATTTT
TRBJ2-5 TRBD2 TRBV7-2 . CASSPTSGRAAETQYF TGTGCCAGCAGTCCGACTAGCGGGAGGGCGGCGGAGACCCAGTACTTC
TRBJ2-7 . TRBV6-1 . CASRKPEGGLKQYF TGTGCCAGCAGGAAGCCCGAGGGAGGTTTGAAGCAGTACTTC
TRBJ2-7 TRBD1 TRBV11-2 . CASSPIRGTYEQYF TGTGCCAGCAGCCCCATCAGGGGGACCTACGAGCAGTACTTC
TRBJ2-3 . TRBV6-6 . CASSPLSTDTQYF TGTGCCAGCAGCCCCCTTAGCACAGATACGCAGTATTTT
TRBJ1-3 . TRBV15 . CATSRDREEGNTIYF TGTGCCACCAGCAGAGATCGAGAGGAAGGAAACACCATATATTTT
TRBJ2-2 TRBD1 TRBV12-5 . CASGPDRVNTGELFF TGTGCTAGTGGTCCCGACAGGGTGAACACCGGGGAGCTGTTTTTT
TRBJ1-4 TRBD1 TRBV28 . CASSKQGASEKLFF TGTGCCAGCAGTAAACAGGGGGCAAGTGAAAAACTGTTTTTT
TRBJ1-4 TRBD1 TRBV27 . CASSQGQGANEKLFF TGTGCCAGCAGTCAGGGCCAGGGGGCGAACGAAAAACTGTTTTTT
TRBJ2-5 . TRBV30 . CAWSVWGIQETQYF TGTGCCTGGAGTGTATGGGGGATCCAAGAGACCCAGTACTTC
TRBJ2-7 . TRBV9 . CASSATDVEQYF TGTGCCAGCAGCGCCACAGACGTCGAGCAGTACTTC
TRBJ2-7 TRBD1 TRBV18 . CASSPDRVYEQYF TGTGCCAGCTCACCTGACAGGGTCTACGAGCAGTACTTC
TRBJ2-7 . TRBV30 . CAWSFSGTPTLSSYEQYF TGTGCCTGGAGTTTCAGCGGAACACCGACATTAAGCTCCTACGAGCAGTACTTC
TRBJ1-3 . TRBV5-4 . CASSREQGGRFGTIYF TGTGCCAGCAGCCGGGAGCAGGGCGGGAGATTTGGCACCATATATTTT
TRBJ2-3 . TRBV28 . CASSSRGRGTDTQYF TGTGCCAGCAGTTCGCGGGGTCGGGGCACAGATACGCAGTATTTT
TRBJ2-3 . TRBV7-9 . CASSKGDTQYF TGTGCCAGCAGCAAAGGAGATACGCAGTATTTT
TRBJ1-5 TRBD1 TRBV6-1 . CASSKDRMSNQPQHF TGTGCCAGCAGTAAGGACAGGATGAGCAATCAGCCCCAGCATTTT
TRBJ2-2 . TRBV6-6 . CASSSPGGGNTGELFF TGTGCCAGCAGCAGTCCCGGGGGAGGGAACACCGGGGAGCTGTTTTTT
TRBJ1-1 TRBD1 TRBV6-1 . CASSFNRGGAEAFF TGTGCCAGCAGTTTCAACAGGGGTGGCGCTGAAGCTTTCTTT
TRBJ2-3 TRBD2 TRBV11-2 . CASSLLGGREDTQYF TGTGCCAGCAGCCTCCTTGGGGGGAGGGAGGATACGCAGTATTTT
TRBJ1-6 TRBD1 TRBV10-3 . CAISEGQGGSYNSPLHF TGTGCCATCAGTGAGGGACAGGGTGGCTCCTATAATTCACCCCTCCACTTT
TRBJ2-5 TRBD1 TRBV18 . CASSPAGTGGETQYF TGTGCCAGCTCACCGGCCGGGACAGGGGGTGAGACCCAGTACTTC
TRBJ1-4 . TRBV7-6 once CASSLWDGPNEKLFF TGTGCCAGCAGCTTATGGGACGGCCCTAATGAAAAACTGTTTTTT
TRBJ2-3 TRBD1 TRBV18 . CASSRGDRGTDTQYF TGTGCCAGCTCACGGGGGGACAGGGGCACAGATACGCAGTATTTT
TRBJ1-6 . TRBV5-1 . CASSGGEDNSPLHF TGCGCCAGCAGCGGAGGGGAGGATAATTCACCCCTCCACTTT
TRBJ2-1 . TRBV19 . CASSIGDNEQFF TGTGCCAGTAGTATAGGTGACAATGAGCAGTTCTTC
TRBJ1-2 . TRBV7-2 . CASSLEAGPGYTF TGTGCCAGCAGCTTAGAGGCAGGGCCCGGCTACACCTTC
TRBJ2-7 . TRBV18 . CASSPSGQPSYEQYF TGTGCCAGCTCACCATCAGGACAGCCCTCCTACGAGCAGTACTTC
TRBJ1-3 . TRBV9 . CASSGGQHSGNTIYF TGTGCCAGCAGCGGTGGACAGCACTCTGGAAACACCATATATTTT